The next 18 T cell receptor beta chains were all read from a single sample in a study of T cell repertoires in cytomegalovirus infection. TCRdb recomputed calls from the reads with MiXCR, one row per CDR3 protein. The repertoire holds around 240,000 distinct CDR3 sequences, roughly 20% seen once, with roughly 18% in the top ten. Sequencing used CD8+ T cells from PBMCs. The receptor source for this set is a human donor in good health (CMV status not recorded). Some clones in this sample may be carry-over from other donors' samples.

This clonotype appeared many times. The chain has TRBV14 and TRBJ2-7, with unresolved D. Deletions cut 5 bases from V and 2 bases from J, with 7 bases between. CDR3 length: 12 amino acids. CDR1 is SGHDN, CDR2 FVKESK, per germline. The CDR3, as DNA: TGTGCCAGCAGCTCCGATCCCTACGAGCAGTACTTC. Translated, it gives CASSSDPYEQYF. Filled out from reference TRBV14 and TRBJ2-7, the complete variable domain reads EAGVTQFPSHSVIEKGQTVTLRCDPISGHDNLYWYRRVMGKEIKFLLHFVKESKQDESGMPNNRFLAERTGGTYSTLKVQPAELEDSGVYFCASSSDPYEQYFGPGTRLTVT.

In its sample, this clonotype was seen many times. The chain carries TRBV7-8 and TRBJ2-7; weak D call: TRBD1 (5 bases). This CDR3 comprises 14 residues. Germline V gene data show CDR1 as SGHVS and CDR2 as FQNEAQ. The V and J ends lost 1 base and 2 bases respectively, with 9 bases between them. The CDR3 here is CASSLDWGPYEQYF. CDR3 in DNA: TGTGCCAGCAGCTTAGATTGGGGCCCCTACGAGCAGTACTTC.

The chain has TRBV2 and TRBJ1-1, with D perhaps matching TRBD1 (6 bases). V lost 5 bases, J lost 10 bases, and 17 bases lay in between. CDR1 SNHLY and CDR2 FYNNEI come from the germline V gene. This CDR3 region has 13 residues. The CDR3 spells CASSTPDRMRAFF. CDR3 nucleotides: TGTGCCAGCAGTACCCCGGACAGAATGCGAGCTTTCTTT. The entire variable domain, with the rest obtained from reference TRBV2 and TRBJ1-1, is as follows: EPEVTQTPSHQVTQMGQEVILRCVPISNHLYFYWYRQILGQKVEFLVSFYNNEISEKSEIFDDQFSVERPDGSNFTLKIRSTKLEDSAMYFCASSTPDRMRAFFGQGTRLTVV.

In this sample, this clonotype turned up many times. The V call is TRBV7-6, the J call TRBJ2-2, with a tentative D call TRBD1 (6 bases). The germline V gene has CDR1 SGHVS and CDR2 FNYEAQ. The CDR3 consists of 15 residues. V shed 3 bases and J shed 2 bases, with 10 bases lying between them. The CDR3 loop reads CASSFTGLNTGELFF. The CDR3 coding sequence is TGTGCCAGCAGCTTCACAGGGTTAAACACCGGGGAGCTGTTTTTT.

In its sample, this clonotype was seen a few times. This sequence joins TRBV29-1 and TRBJ2-7; D unresolved. The CDR3 loop spans 11 amino acids. The V and J ends lost 4 bases and 0 bases respectively, with 4 bases between them. Germline values: CDR1 SQVTM, CDR2 ANQGSEA. CDR3 amino acids: CSVGGSYEQYF. The CDR3 DNA is TGCAGCGTTGGGGGCTCCTACGAGCAGTACTTC.

V is TRBV12-3 or TRBV12-4 and J is TRBJ1-1, with D possibly TRBD1 on 6 matching bases. V lost 6 bases to trimming and J lost 3 bases, with 14 bases between them. The CDR3 runs to 14 residues. This CDR3 reads CASSPGGGDTEAFF. In DNA, the CDR3 is TGTGCCAGCAGCCCGGGAGGGGGGGACACTGAAGCTTTCTTT.

The chain uses TRBV5-1 and TRBJ2-3; D is uncertain. Trimming stripped 0 bases from V and 0 bases from J, with 11 bases between. This CDR3 has 16 residues. The V gene's germline CDR1 is SGHRS and CDR2 YFSETQ. For the CDR3, the DNA is TGCGCCAGCAGCTTGGTGGGTAGCCCGAGCACAGATACGCAGTATTTT. Amino acid sequence: CASSLVGSPSTDTQYF.

This clonotype was counted once. The chain links TRBV19 to TRBJ2-2; the D is unclear. This CDR3 spans 11 amino acids. V lost 9 bases and J lost 4, with 6 bases in between. Germline V gene data show CDR1 as LNHDA and CDR2 as SQIVND (reference sequence). The CDR3 DNA reads TGTGCCAGCTGGGGCACCGGGGAGCTGTTTTTT. Translated, it gives CASWGTGELFF.

The chain has TRBV6-5 and TRBJ1-4; 7 bases fit TRBD1. CDR1 MNHEY and CDR2 SVGAGI come from the germline V gene. The junction had 5 bases not matched to a gene; V was cut back by 2 bases and J by 5 bases. CDR3 length: 15 residues. As DNA, the CDR3 is TGTGCCAGCAGTTACGGGGTAGGGGGCAATGAAAAACTGTTTTTT. Its translation is CASSYGVGGNEKLFF.

V is TRBV27 and J is TRBJ2-2; 7 bases agree with TRBD1. From germline, CDR1 is MNHEY and CDR2 SMNVEV (reference sequence). J gave up 0 bases and V 5 bases, and 6 bases lay outside the gene matches. The CDR3 is 16 amino acids. The chain's CDR3 is CASSDPGGSNTGELFF. The DNA for the CDR3 is TGTGCCAGCAGTGACCCAGGGGGTTCGAACACCGGGGAGCTGTTTTTT.

This clonotype was detected many times. CDR3 sequence reads: CASSLRDRVYGYTF. In DNA form, the CDR3 reads TGTGCCAGCAGCCTCCGGGACAGAGTATATGGCTACACCTTC. The rearrangement joins TRBV7-2 to TRBJ1-2; TRBD1 agrees at 7 bases. Germline trimming cut 5 bases from V and 5 bases from J; bases unmatched to any gene: 8. Germline lookup yields CDR1 SGHTA and CDR2 FQGNSA. The CDR3 is 14 residues long.

The chain combines TRBV18 with TRBJ2-1, with TRBD1 matching over 7 bases. The CDR3 consists of 12 residues. The V gene's germline CDR1 is KGHSH and CDR2 LQKENI. The V gene end was trimmed by 2 bases and the J gene end by 8 bases; junction bases not matched to a gene: 0. In DNA form, the CDR3 reads TGTGCCAGCTCACCAGGACAGGATGAGCAGTTCTTC. This codes for CASSPGQDEQFF. Full variable domain (missing parts from reference TRBV18 and TRBJ2-1): NAGVMQNPRHLVRRRGQEARLRCSPMKGHSHVYWYRQLPEEGLKFMVYLQKENIIDESGMPKERFSAEFPKEGPSILRIQQVVRGDSAAYFCASSPGQDEQFFGPGTRLTVL.

This clonotype has at least ten counts. The rearrangement uses TRBV4-1 and TRBJ1-2; D might be TRBD1 (6 bases). The CDR3 totals 16 residues. Trimming shortened V by 0 bases and J by 3 bases, and 14 bases separated the two germline ends. Germline V gives CDR1 MGHRA, CDR2 YSYEKL. The CDR3 DNA reads TGCGCCAGCAGCCAAGATCCTCAGGGGAGAGACTATGGCTACACCTTC. It codes for CASSQDPQGRDYGYTF.

This clonotype was counted between two and nine times. The V call is TRBV6-6, the J call TRBJ1-1; TRBD1 might be the D (6 bases). Germline V gene lookup returns CDR1 MNHNY and CDR2 SVGAGI (reference sequence). CDR3 length: 15 residues. V dropped 10 bases and J dropped 1 base, with 19 bases sitting between them. This CDR3 reads CATEPGGWGNTEAFF. DNA of the CDR3: TGTGCCACCGAGCCGGGGGGCTGGGGGAACACTGAAGCTTTCTTT.

The genes are TRBV20-1 and TRBJ1-3, with D uncertain. The CDR3 runs to 13 residues. V lost 4 bases, J lost 2 bases, and 9 bases lay in between. The V gene's germline CDR1 is DFQATT and CDR2 SNEGSKA (reference sequence). The CDR3 reads CSANSGAGNTIYF. The CDR3 DNA reads as TGCAGTGCTAACAGTGGAGCTGGAAACACCATATATTTT.

The J gene is TRBJ1-1, the V gene TRBV6-8; 8 bases match TRBD1. Germline V gene data show CDR1 as MNHGY and CDR2 as SAAAGT. V trimming: 5 bases; J trimming: 3 bases; junction bases outside the gene matches: 5. The CDR3 totals 14 residues. The DNA of the CDR3 is TGTGCCAGCAGTAGACCGACAGGGGACACTGAAGCTTTCTTT. Amino acid sequence: CASSRPTGDTEAFF.

This clonotype was counted at least ten times. V usage is TRBV7-3 and J usage is TRBJ2-1, with 10 bases fitting TRBD1. CDR1 SGHTA and CDR2 FQGTGA come from the germline V gene. After removal of 5 bases from V and 6 bases from J, the junction contained 7 bases not matched to a gene. The CDR3 is 15 amino acids. CDR3 sequence reads: CASSKTGTGVNEQFF. As DNA, the CDR3 is TGTGCCAGCAGCAAGACCGGGACAGGGGTCAATGAGCAGTTCTTC. The variable domain in full, completed from reference TRBV7-3 and TRBJ2-1, reads GAGVSQTPSNKVTEKGKYVELRCDPISGHTALYWYRQSLGQGPEFLIYFQGTGAADDSGLPNDRFFAVRPEGSVSTLKIQRTERGDSAVYLCASSKTGTGVNEQFFGPGTRLTVL.

The V gene is TRBV13, the J gene TRBJ2-5, with D perhaps given as TRBD1 or TRBD2 (5 bases each). Germline-derived CDR1 and CDR2 are PRHDT and FYEKMQ (reference sequence). CDR3 length: 15 amino acids. V lost 5 bases and J 5 bases, leaving 18 bases between the germline ends. CDR3 sequence (DNA): TGTGCCAGCAGCCACGGGACGGGGCTGGGGGAGACCCAGTACTTC. This translates into CASSHGTGLGETQYF.